Described below is a single T cell receptor beta chain sequence and its context. This sample was included in a study of blood T cell repertoires in COVID-19. About the research overall: Samples representing acute and convalescent COVID-19 were sourced from the United States, Italy and Spain. T cells, B-cell-depleted T cells, or PBMCs provided the cDNA or gDNA that served as material.

Authors' analysis steps: Using reference gene primer amplification, nucleated cell counts were estimated. Assay: immunoSEQ multiplex PCR; the TCRdb copy retains only in-frame clones and omits some. The V and J calls and the clone size are those of that table, but D and trimming were determined from the DNA. The sample lists roughly 250,000 clones, approximately 85% seen once, with 9.5% to 15% in the top ten. The V and J ends lost 8 bases and 7 bases respectively, with 11 bases between them. The CDR3 sequence is 11 residues long. Germline CDR1 SNHLY, CDR2 FYNNEI. The V and J genes are TRBV2 and TRBJ1-2; D is unclear. The sequenced sample was peripheral blood. The clonotype was recovered from an older woman with active or convalescent COVID-19. The CDR3 DNA follows: TGTGCCAGCCGCGGGGTGCTTGGCTACACCTTC. The encoded protein is CASRGVLGYTF.